The T cell receptor beta chain under discussion was sequenced for a study of T cells in Graves' hyperthyroidism and ophthalmopathy. The PBMCs were taken from less than 11 ml of fresh peripheral blood. There were TCR beta CDR3 regions amplified from RNA transcripts. During a first-round RT-PCR of the TCR CDR3, the HTBI primer set was used. One entry per CDR3 protein, called by TCRdb with MiXCR from the multiplex PCR reads. The table lists about 640,000 distinct CDR3 sequences, around 15% of them singletons. V lost 6 bases to trimming and J lost 2 bases, with 7 bases between them. CDR1 is MNHEY and CDR2 is SVGEGT in the germline V gene. The CDR3 is 12 amino acids.

Sequenced sample: blood. V is TRBV6-2 or TRBV6-3 and J is TRBJ2-5, with D perhaps TRBD1 (6 bases). The clonotype comes from a woman in her 50s with Graves' ophthalmopathy. Here the CDR3 reads CASRTGQETQYF. The CDR3 DNA reads as TGTGCCAGCAGGACAGGACAAGAGACCCAGTACTTC.